A single sample gave rise to the 31 T cell receptor beta chains below, sequenced in a study of T-cell reconstitution after alpha-beta-depleted transplantation in children. This sample's TCRbeta library carried unique molecular identifier barcodes. MiXCR was run by TCRdb on the PCR reads, yielding one entry per CDR3 protein. The sample includes approximately 130,000 distinct CDR3 sequences, roughly 10% of them seen just once. Source: PBMCs, mostly from graft donor cells, taken 180 days after TCRalphabeta/CD19-depleted stem cell transplant. The receptor source for this set is a girl under three years old who had a stem cell transplant for combined immunodeficiency, so the T cells may come from the graft donor.

This clonotype was seen more than once but under ten times. The chain uses TRBV25-1 and TRBJ1-1, with D possibly being TRBD1 (5 bases). The germline V gene encodes CDR1 MGHDK and CDR2 SYGVNS. V was trimmed by 1 base and J by 7 bases, leaving 7 bases between them. The CDR3 is made up of 12 amino acids. This chain's CDR3 is CASSEWGREAFF. In DNA form, the CDR3 reads TGTGCCAGCAGTGAATGGGGCCGTGAAGCTTTCTTT.

This clonotype appeared many times. The V call is TRBV10-3, the J call TRBJ2-2, with D maybe TRBD2 (5 bases). This CDR3 spans 16 amino acids. V shed 4 bases and J shed 5 bases, with 17 bases lying between them. Germline V gene data show CDR1 as ENHRY and CDR2 as SYGVKD. The CDR3 protein is CAISAVDHGGTGELFF. The CDR3 bases are TGTGCCATCAGTGCCGTGGACCATGGAGGTACCGGGGAGCTGTTTTTT.

A remark on this clonotype: The germline gene is not matched at one end of the junction; a read error may be the cause. The V gene is TRBV7-9, the J gene TRBJ2-2; the match to TRBD1 covers 9 bases. Germline V gene data show CDR1 as SEHNR and CDR2 as FQNEAQ (reference sequence). The CDR3 has 15 amino acids. The CDR3 DNA reads TGTGCCAGCAGCGGGGACAGGGTCAACACCCGGGAGCTGTTTTTT. As protein: CASSGDRVNTRELFF.

This clonotype appeared a few times. The chain is built from TRBV28 and TRBJ2-7; TRBD1 agrees at 7 bases. CDR1 MDHEN and CDR2 SYDVKM come from the germline V gene. V gave up 2 bases and J gave up 3 bases; unmatched junction bases: 7. The CDR3 is 15 residues long. The CDR3 coding sequence is TGTGCCAGCAGTTTAAAGGGGACAGCCAACTACGAGCAGTACTTC. Residues: CASSLKGTANYEQYF. Drawing the rest from reference TRBV28 and TRBJ2-7, the complete variable domain is DVKVTQSSRYLVKRTGEKVFLECVQDMDHENMFWYRQDPGLGLRLIYFSYDVKMKEKGDIPEGYSVSREKKERFSLILESASTNQTSMYLCASSLKGTANYEQYFGPGTRLTVT.

This clonotype was found a few times. The V and J genes are TRBV4-3 and TRBJ2-1; D is tentatively TRBD1 or TRBD2 (6 bases each). Germline assignment: CDR1 LGHNA and CDR2 YSLEER. This CDR3 comprises 15 residues. V was trimmed by 1 base and J by 3 bases, leaving 10 bases between them. In DNA, the CDR3 is TGCGCCAGCAGCCAAGCGGGGGCGGGCTACAATGAGCAGTTCTTC. The encoded protein is CASSQAGAGYNEQFF.

V usage is TRBV7-2 and J usage is TRBJ2-2, with TRBD2 matching over 8 bases. V trimming: 3 bases; J trimming: 4 bases; junction bases outside the gene matches: 7. CDR1 and CDR2 from the germline V gene are SGHTA and FQGNSA. This CDR3 spans 16 amino acids. The CDR3 sequence is CASSFGVAGSTGELFF. In nucleotides, the CDR3 is TGTGCCAGCAGCTTCGGGGTAGCGGGGAGCACCGGGGAGCTGTTTTTT.

This clonotype was detected a few times. The rearrangement joins TRBV20-1 to TRBJ2-1; 9 nucleotides align to TRBD2. In germline, CDR1 is DFQATT, CDR2 SNEGSKA (reference sequence). J was trimmed by 6 bases and V by 3 bases; bases with no gene match: 6. The CDR3 length is 14 residues. CDR3 DNA: TGCAGTGCTAGGAGAGGACTAGCGACCAATGAGCAGTTCTTC. This sequence encodes CSARRGLATNEQFF.

This clonotype was seen only a few times. The J gene is TRBJ2-2, the V gene TRBV20-1; TRBD2 matches at 8 bases. The CDR3 is 12 amino acids. The germline CDR1 and CDR2 sequences are DFQATT and SNEGSKA (reference sequence). The DNA of the CDR3 is TGCGCTTGGACGGGGGGGACCGGGGAGCTGTTTTTT. This encodes CAWTGGTGELFF.

The V gene is TRBV12-3 or TRBV12-4, the J gene TRBJ2-3; D gene uncertain. The germline V and J ends were trimmed by 4 bases and 0 bases, with 11 bases remaining between them. This CDR3 is built from 15 residues. The CDR3, as DNA: TGTGCCAGCAGTTCGTGGACCTCGAGCACAGATACGCAGTATTTT. This translates into CASSSWTSSTDTQYF.

The sample holds many counts of this clonotype. The gene calls are TRBV2 and TRBJ2-7; D might be TRBD2 (5 bases). The CDR3 sequence is 14 residues long. Looked up from germline, CDR1 is SNHLY and CDR2 is FYNNEI. Trimming shortened V by 7 bases and J by 3 bases, and 16 bases separated the two germline ends. CDR3 sequence reads: CASMNGRAYYEQYF. The CDR3 DNA is TGTGCCAGCATGAATGGGCGGGCCTACTACGAGCAGTACTTC.

This clonotype has just a few counts. The chain carries TRBV7-9 and TRBJ1-1, with TRBD1 matching over 7 bases. The CDR3 covers 17 residues. Per germline, CDR1 SEHNR and CDR2 FQNEAQ (reference sequence). The trim removed 5 bases at V and 1 base at J, leaving 13 bases unmatched. CDR3 DNA sequence: TGTGCCAGCAGCCCCCCTTACAGGGGTGCCAAGAACACTGAAGCTTTCTTT. Its translation is CASSPPYRGAKNTEAFF.

In this sample, this clonotype turned up a few times. The gene calls are TRBV5-1 and TRBJ2-3; 8 nucleotides match TRBD2. The germline gives CDR1 SGHRS, CDR2 YFSETQ. There are 15 residues in the CDR3. Trimming at V came to 2 bases and at J to 3 bases, leaving 5 bases not matched to a gene. CDR3: CASSFSGMGTDTQYF. The CDR3 coding sequence is TGCGCCAGCAGCTTTAGCGGGATGGGAACAGATACGCAGTATTTT.

The CDR3 protein is CSGFQATSGERHETQYF. The DNA of the CDR3 is TGCAGCGGGTTTCAGGCGACTAGCGGGGAGCGCCATGAGACCCAGTACTTC. This chain uses TRBV29-1 with TRBJ2-5, with 11 bases fitting TRBD2. In germline, CDR1 is SQVTM, CDR2 ANQGSEA. V shed 7 bases and J 5 bases; nucleotides not matched to a gene: 18. The CDR3 consists of 17 residues.

This clonotype was counted between two and nine times. The chain uses TRBV20-1 and TRBJ2-7, with TRBD1 identical over 7 bases. Germline V gene lookup returns CDR1 DFQATT and CDR2 SNEGSKA (reference sequence). Trimming took 7 bases from V and 1 from J; bases not matched to a gene: 4. The CDR3 sequence is 12 residues long. The CDR3 loop reads CSVRQGSYEQYF. CDR3 coding DNA: TGCAGTGTAAGACAGGGTTCCTACGAGCAGTACTTC.

This clonotype was observed a handful of times. The rearrangement uses TRBV27 and TRBJ2-7, with D unclear. This CDR3 spans 13 amino acids. In germline, CDR1 is MNHEY, CDR2 SMNVEV (reference sequence). V was clipped by 7 bases and J by 3 bases, with 13 bases between them. The CDR3 region has the DNA TGTGCCAGCACACCTCAAGGGTTCTACGAGCAGTACTTC. It codes for CASTPQGFYEQYF.

This clonotype was recorded a few times. The V call is TRBV5-5, the J call TRBJ1-2; D remains ambiguous. The CDR3 sequence is 12 residues long. V was pared by 5 bases and J by 1 base, with 6 bases between. Germline V CDR1 and CDR2: SGHKS, YYEKEE (reference sequence). The CDR3 protein is CASRQVNYGYTF. The CDR3 bases are TGTGCCAGCAGGCAGGTTAACTATGGCTACACCTTC. Together with reference TRBV5-5 and TRBJ1-2, the CDR3 gives the full variable domain: DAGVTQSPTHLIKTRGQQVTLRCSPISGHKSVSWYQQVLGQGPQFIFQYYEKEERGRGNFPDRFSARQFPNYSSELNVNALLLGDSALYLCASRQVNYGYTFGSGTRLTVV.

CDR3 nucleotide sequence: TGCGCCAGCAGCCCCCTCCGGGACACCTACGAGCAGTACTTC. It yields the protein CASSPLRDTYEQYF. The rearrangement links TRBV5-1 to TRBJ2-7, with D tentatively TRBD1 (6 bases). The CDR3 contains 14 residues. The V gene's germline CDR1 is SGHRS and CDR2 YFSETQ. The V end lost 4 bases, the J end lost 2 bases, and 13 bases lay between the germline ends.

There are a few counts of this clonotype. This chain connects TRBV7-2 to TRBJ1-2; 7 bases are shared with TRBD1. In germline, CDR1 is SGHTA, CDR2 FQGNSA. With V trimmed by 5 bases and J by 4 bases, 7 bases remained unmatched. CDR3 length equals 14 residues. This CDR3 is CASSRDRGFYGYTF. Written as DNA, the CDR3 is TGTGCCAGCAGCCGGGACAGAGGATTCTATGGCTACACCTTC.

The V and J genes are TRBV3-1 and TRBJ2-7; D may be TRBD1 or TRBD2 (5 bases each). In germline, CDR1 is LGHDT, CDR2 YNNKEL (reference sequence). The CDR3 consists of 17 residues. Trimming took 0 bases from V and 2 from J, leaving 17 bases between them. DNA of the CDR3: TGTGCCAGCAGCCAAGATGGGTCCGAGGGGCCAACCTACGAGCAGTACTTC. Its protein product is CASSQDGSEGPTYEQYF.

This clonotype was counted ten times or more. This chain uses TRBV5-1 with TRBJ2-1; TRBD1 agrees at 7 bases. Germline CDR1 SGHRS, CDR2 YFSETQ. V shed 1 base, J shed 2 bases, and the junction held 3 bases outside the gene matches. The length of the CDR3 is 15 residues. The CDR3 loop reads CASSLLTGPYNEQFF. CDR3 bases: TGCGCCAGCAGCTTGTTGACAGGGCCCTACAATGAGCAGTTCTTC.

This clonotype was counted only a few times. The chain combines TRBV2 with TRBJ2-3, with unresolved D. V lost 2 bases and J lost 2, with 11 bases in between. CDR3 size: 15 residues. CDR1 is SNHLY and CDR2 is FYNNEI in the germline V gene. The CDR3 DNA reads as TGTGCCAGCAGTGAAACTGGTTACTCCACAGATACGCAGTATTTT. Protein product: CASSETGYSTDTQYF. The full variable domain, in which reference TRBV2 and TRBJ2-3 provide the parts outside the CDR3, is EPEVTQTPSHQVTQMGQEVILRCVPISNHLYFYWYRQILGQKVEFLVSFYNNEISEKSEIFDDQFSVERPDGSNFTLKIRSTKLEDSAMYFCASSETGYSTDTQYFGPGTRLTVL.

The chain recombines TRBV7-2 with TRBJ2-7, with D hard to call. Trimming stripped 0 bases from V and 1 base from J, with 7 bases between. The CDR3 runs to 14 residues. Germline V gives CDR1 SGHTA, CDR2 FQGNSA. CDR3 protein: CASSLAWESYEQYF. CDR3 coding DNA: TGTGCCAGCAGCTTAGCGTGGGAATCCTACGAGCAGTACTTC.

J is TRBJ2-7 and V is TRBV10-3, with no clear D. V was clipped by 6 bases and J by 5 bases, with 14 bases between them. The CDR3 has 13 residues. CDR1 ENHRY and CDR2 SYGVKD come from the germline V gene. The CDR3: CAIRINATDEQYF. In DNA form, the CDR3 reads TGTGCCATCAGAATTAACGCTACCGACGAGCAGTACTTC.

This chain links TRBV29-1 with TRBJ2-2; 9 bases fit TRBD2. J gave up 9 bases and V 6 bases, and 14 bases lay outside the gene matches. CDR3 length: 15 amino acids. Germline V gene sequence: CDR1 SQVTM, CDR2 ANQGSEA. The CDR3 spells CSVFLAGGPGWELFF. DNA of the CDR3: TGCAGCGTCTTCTTGGCGGGAGGGCCCGGCTGGGAGCTGTTTTTT.

The chain is built from TRBV5-1 and TRBJ2-2, with TRBD2 matching 10 bases. The CDR3 length is 19 residues. The germline V gene has CDR1 SGHRS and CDR2 YFSETQ. Trimming cost V 5 bases and J 3 bases; bases outside gene matches: 16. CDR3: CASRRTGKTSGAHTGELFF. For the CDR3, the DNA is TGCGCCAGCAGGAGGACAGGGAAAACTAGCGGGGCGCACACCGGGGAGCTGTTTTTT. The entire variable domain, with the rest obtained from reference TRBV5-1 and TRBJ2-2, is as follows: KAGVTQTPRYLIKTRGQQVTLSCSPISGHRSVSWYQQTPGQGLQFLFEYFSETQRNKGNFPGRFSGRQFSNSRSEMNVSTLELGDSALYLCASRRTGKTSGAHTGELFFGEGSRLTVL.

At least ten counts were recorded for this clonotype. This chain joins TRBV6-2 or TRBV6-3 and TRBJ2-3, with a weak D call TRBD2 (5 bases). The CDR3 has 14 amino acids. Trimming cost V 4 bases and J 0 bases, with 8 bases left between them. Germline loops: CDR1 MNHEY, CDR2 SVGEGT. The CDR3 is CASSSRTSTDTQYF. Written as DNA, the CDR3 is TGTGCCAGCAGTTCCCGGACTAGCACAGATACGCAGTATTTT.

V and J are TRBV11-2 and TRBJ2-3, with 10 bases fitting TRBD2. The CDR3 contains 19 residues. With V trimmed by 2 bases and J by 1 base, 12 bases remained unmatched. Germline CDR1 reads SGHAT; CDR2 reads FQNNGV. CDR3 sequence reads: CASSLPLAGGPIRTDTQYF. CDR3 nucleotide sequence: TGTGCCAGCAGCTTACCTTTAGCGGGAGGCCCTATCCGCACAGATACGCAGTATTTT.

This clonotype was seen repeatedly, ten times or more. The chain links TRBV6-2 or TRBV6-3 to TRBJ2-7; 13 bases map to TRBD2. Trimming cost V 2 bases and J 6 bases; bases outside gene matches: 7. This CDR3 contains 16 residues. The germline gives CDR1 MNHEY, CDR2 SVGEGT. The CDR3 DNA follows: TGTGCCAGCAGTTACGTGACTAGCGGGGGGCTTTCCGAGCAGTACTTC. Amino acid sequence: CASSYVTSGGLSEQYF.

This clonotype was observed a handful of times. This chain joins TRBV20-1 and TRBJ1-6; weak D call: TRBD1 (5 bases). Germline CDR1 and CDR2: DFQATT and SNEGSKA (reference sequence). CDR3 size: 15 residues. The V and J ends lost 0 bases and 11 bases respectively, with 17 bases between them. The CDR3: CSARDPRGPGTPLHF. CDR3 DNA: TGCAGTGCTAGAGATCCTAGGGGCCCCGGAACACCCCTCCACTTT.

This clonotype was seen once. Being one base from a much bigger clone, this may be a read error. This chain connects TRBV12-3 or TRBV12-4 to TRBJ2-5; the D gene is possibly TRBD1 (6 bases). The CDR3 covers 17 residues. The CDR3 spells CSSSLTRRTAQQETQYF. The DNA for the CDR3 is TGTTCCAGCAGCTTGACCCGGAGGACAGCCCAACAAGAGACCCAGTACTTC.

J is TRBJ2-3 and V is TRBV20-1; D is possibly TRBD1 or TRBD2 (6 bases each). Trimming shortened V by 2 bases and J by 5 bases, and 17 bases separated the two germline ends. Germline V CDR1 and CDR2: DFQATT, SNEGSKA (reference sequence). The length of the CDR3 is 15 residues. CDR3 nucleotide sequence: TGCAGTGCTAGACCCCCGGGGGCGCGGGGAGATACGCAGTATTTT. Translated, it gives CSARPPGARGDTQYF.